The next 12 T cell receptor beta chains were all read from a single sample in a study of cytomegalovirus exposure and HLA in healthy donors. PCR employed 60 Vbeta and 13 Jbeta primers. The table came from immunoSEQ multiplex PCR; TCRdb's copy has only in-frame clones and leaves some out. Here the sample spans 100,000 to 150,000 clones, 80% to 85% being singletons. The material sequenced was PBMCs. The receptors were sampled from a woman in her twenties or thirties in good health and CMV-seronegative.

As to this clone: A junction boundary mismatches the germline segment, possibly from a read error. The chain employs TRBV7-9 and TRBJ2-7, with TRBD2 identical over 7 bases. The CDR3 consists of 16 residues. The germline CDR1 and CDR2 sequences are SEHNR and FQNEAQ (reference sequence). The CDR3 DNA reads TGTTCCAGCAGCCCTTTCGGGGGACTAAATCCCTACGAGCAGTACTTC. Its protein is CSSSPFGGLNPYEQYF.

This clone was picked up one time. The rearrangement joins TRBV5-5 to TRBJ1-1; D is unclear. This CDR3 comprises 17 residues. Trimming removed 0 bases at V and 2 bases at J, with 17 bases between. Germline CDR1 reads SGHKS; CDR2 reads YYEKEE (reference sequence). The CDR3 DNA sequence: TGTGCCAGCAGCTTGGATAGCTTTTGGGCGGGCAACACTGAAGCTTTCTTT. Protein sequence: CASSLDSFWAGNTEAFF. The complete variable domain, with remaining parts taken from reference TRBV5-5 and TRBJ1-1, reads DAGVTQSPTHLIKTRGQQVTLRCSPISGHKSVSWYQQVLGQGPQFIFQYYEKEERGRGNFPDRFSARQFPNYSSELNVNALLLGDSALYLCASSLDSFWAGNTEAFFGQGTRLTVV.

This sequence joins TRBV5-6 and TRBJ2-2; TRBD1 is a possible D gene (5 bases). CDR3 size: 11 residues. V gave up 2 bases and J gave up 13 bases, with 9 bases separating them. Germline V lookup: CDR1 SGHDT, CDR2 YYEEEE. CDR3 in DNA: TGTGCCAGCAGCTTTCAGGGAAGGCTGTTTTTT. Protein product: CASSFQGRLFF.

CDR3 residues: CASSWSRQGATNEQYF. Here the CDR3 DNA reads TGTGCCAGCAGTTGGTCCCGGCAGGGGGCAACCAACGAGCAGTACTTC. The J gene is TRBJ2-7, the V gene TRBV6-5, with 8 bases aligning to TRBD1. The germline V gene has CDR1 MNHEY and CDR2 SVGAGI. The V and J ends lost 4 bases and 5 bases, in that order; junction bases with no gene match: 13. There are 16 residues in the CDR3.

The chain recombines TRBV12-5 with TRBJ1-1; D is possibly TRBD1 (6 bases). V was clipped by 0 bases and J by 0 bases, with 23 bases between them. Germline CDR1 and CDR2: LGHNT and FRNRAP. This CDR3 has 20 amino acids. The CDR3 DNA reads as TGTGCTAGTGGTTTGGTATGGTGGGCGGGGGCAGAGGGGATGAACACTGAAGCTTTCTTT. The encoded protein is CASGLVWWAGAEGMNTEAFF. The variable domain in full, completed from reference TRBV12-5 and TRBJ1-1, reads DARVTQTPRHKVTEMGQEVTMRCQPILGHNTVFWYRQTMMQGLELLAYFRNRAPLDDSGMPKDRFSAEMPDATLATLKIQPSEPRDSAVYFCASGLVWWAGAEGMNTEAFFGQGTRLTVV.

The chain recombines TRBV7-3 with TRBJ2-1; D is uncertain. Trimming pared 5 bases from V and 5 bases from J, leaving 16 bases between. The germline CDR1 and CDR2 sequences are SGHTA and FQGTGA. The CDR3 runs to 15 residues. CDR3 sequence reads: CASSIDPSTHNEQFF. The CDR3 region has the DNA TGTGCCAGCAGCATCGACCCGTCGACACACAATGAGCAGTTCTTC.

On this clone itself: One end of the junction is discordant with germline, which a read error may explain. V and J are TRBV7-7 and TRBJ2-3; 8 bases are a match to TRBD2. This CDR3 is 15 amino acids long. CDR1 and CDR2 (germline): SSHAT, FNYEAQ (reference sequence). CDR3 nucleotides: TGTGCTAGCAGCTTAACGGGGGGGACCACAGATACGCAGTATTTT. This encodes CASSLTGGTTDTQYF.

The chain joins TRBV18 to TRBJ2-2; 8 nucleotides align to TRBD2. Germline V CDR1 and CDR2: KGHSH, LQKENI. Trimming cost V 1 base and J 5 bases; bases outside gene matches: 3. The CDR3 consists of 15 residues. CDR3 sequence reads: CASSPRAGETGELFF. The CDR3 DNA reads TGTGCCAGCTCACCACGAGCGGGGGAGACCGGGGAGCTGTTTTTT. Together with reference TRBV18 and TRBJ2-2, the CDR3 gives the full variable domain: NAGVMQNPRHLVRRRGQEARLRCSPMKGHSHVYWYRQLPEEGLKFMVYLQKENIIDESGMPKERFSAEFPKEGPSILRIQQVVRGDSAAYFCASSPRAGETGELFFGEGSRLTVL.

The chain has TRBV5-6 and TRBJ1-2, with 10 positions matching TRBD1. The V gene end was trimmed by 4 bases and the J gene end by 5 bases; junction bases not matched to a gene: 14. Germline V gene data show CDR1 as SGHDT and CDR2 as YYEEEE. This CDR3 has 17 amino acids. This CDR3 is CASSGAGTGVVFYGYTF. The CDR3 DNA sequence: TGTGCCAGCAGCGGGGCCGGGACAGGGGTTGTTTTTTATGGCTACACCTTC.

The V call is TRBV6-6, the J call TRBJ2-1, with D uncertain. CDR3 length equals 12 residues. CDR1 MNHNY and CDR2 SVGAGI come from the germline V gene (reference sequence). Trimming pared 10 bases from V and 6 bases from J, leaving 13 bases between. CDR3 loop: CATDDIFNEQFF. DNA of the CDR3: TGTGCCACCGACGACATATTCAATGAGCAGTTCTTC.

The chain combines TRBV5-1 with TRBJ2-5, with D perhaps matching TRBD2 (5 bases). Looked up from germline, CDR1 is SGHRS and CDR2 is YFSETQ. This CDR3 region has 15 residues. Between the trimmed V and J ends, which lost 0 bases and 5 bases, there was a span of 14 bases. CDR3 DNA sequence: TGCGCCAGCAGCTTGGTACTAGAAGTCGGGGAGACCCAGTACTTC. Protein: CASSLVLEVGETQYF. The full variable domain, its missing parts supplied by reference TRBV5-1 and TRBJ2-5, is KAGVTQTPRYLIKTRGQQVTLSCSPISGHRSVSWYQQTPGQGLQFLFEYFSETQRNKGNFPGRFSGRQFSNSRSEMNVSTLELGDSALYLCASSLVLEVGETQYFGPGTRLLVL.

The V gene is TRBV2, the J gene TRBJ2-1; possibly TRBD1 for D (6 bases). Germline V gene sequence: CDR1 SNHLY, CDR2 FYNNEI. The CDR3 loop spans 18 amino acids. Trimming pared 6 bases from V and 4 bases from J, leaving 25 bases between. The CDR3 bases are TGTGCCAGCAGCCACGCTGGGACATTCTCGCTTTATTACAATGAGCAGTTCTTC. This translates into CASSHAGTFSLYYNEQFF.